These 5 T cell receptor beta chains share one sample of origin, sequenced in a study of identical twins. MiXCR, applied by TCRdb to the 5' RACE reads, yields one record per CDR3 protein. Of hundreds of thousands of distinct CDR3 sequences in the sample, roughly 20% were seen once. The sample was also reused in another study, on T cells expressing NK-cell markers.

Specimen: PBMCs. These receptors all stem from a young woman in good health.

V and J are TRBV11-2 and TRBJ2-7; 7 bases agree with TRBD2. V lost 5 bases, J lost 2 bases, and 9 bases stayed unmatched. Germline CDR1 reads SGHAT; CDR2 reads FQNNGV. This CDR3 has 15 residues. In DNA, the CDR3 is TGTGCCAGCAGCCTATATCGGCTAGCGGCCTACGAGCAGTACTTC. Residues: CASSLYRLAAYEQYF.

The rearrangement links TRBV4-3 to TRBJ2-1; no clear D gene. Germline V gene lookup returns CDR1 LGHNA and CDR2 YSLEER. V was clipped by 0 bases and J by 8 bases, with 8 bases between them. This CDR3 contains 13 residues. Written as DNA, the CDR3 is TGCGCCAGCAGCCAAGAAGGCAAGGATGAGCAGTTCTTC. Translating it yields CASSQEGKDEQFF.

This clonotype was seen at least ten times. The rearrangement uses TRBV29-1 and TRBJ2-5; TRBD1 agrees at 9 bases. The germline V gene encodes CDR1 SQVTM and CDR2 ANQGSEA. V lost 7 bases, J lost 4 bases, and 4 bases stayed unmatched. This CDR3 comprises 12 residues. CDR3 DNA sequence: TGCAGCGAAATGGACAGGGGAGAGACCCAGTACTTC. Translation: CSEMDRGETQYF.

This clonotype has ten or more counts. CDR3 DNA: TGTGCCAGCAGCGTAGGTACAGTGAACACCGGGGAGCTGTTTTTT. Its protein product is CASSVGTVNTGELFF. The chain couples TRBV9 to TRBJ2-2; D remains unclear. Germline V CDR1 and CDR2: SGDLS, YYNGEE. V dropped 0 bases and J dropped 1 base, with 7 bases sitting between them. The CDR3 is 15 residues long.

This chain uses TRBV5-5 with TRBJ2-1; possible D gene TRBD1, 6 bases. Germline V gives CDR1 SGHKS, CDR2 YYEKEE (reference sequence). The CDR3 runs to 16 residues. Trimming removed 0 bases from V and 3 bases from J, with 13 bases in between. The CDR3 nucleotides read TGTGCCAGCAGCTTGGTAGGGGGAGTCGACTACAATGAGCAGTTCTTC. Translation: CASSLVGGVDYNEQFF.